In this sample, the clone carrying this T cell receptor (beta chain) turned up a few times. Its antigen is unidentified. The data derive from a study of cytomegalovirus exposure and HLA in healthy donors. Study information: According to later analysis, the same platform produced the approximately 130 validation and several hundred first-cohort repertoires.

The assay was immunoSEQ multiplex PCR, and TCRdb's table has in-frame clones only and misses some. There are approximately 280,000 clones in the sample; roughly 90% occur only once, and over 0.7% lies in the top ten. While the first cohort had 500 to 700 subjects, the donors belonged to the separate validation cohort of about 130 subjects. Germline CDR1 reads SEHNR; CDR2 reads FQNEAQ (reference sequence). Germline trimming cut 5 bases from V and 5 bases from J; bases unmatched to any gene: 10. The length of the CDR3 is 15 residues. General observations from the study: Reports showed the classifier diagnosing cytomegalovirus status with high specificity and sensitivity. Overall, approximately 180 TCR beta chains were annotated as cytomegalovirus-associated.

The chain links TRBV7-9 to TRBJ2-7; the match to TRBD1 covers 9 bases. Sequenced material: PBMCs. The source is a woman between 18 and 29 years old in good health and CMV-seronegative. For the CDR3, the DNA is TGTGCCAGCAGCCCCAAGCCGGGACAGGGAAACGAGCAGTACTTC. It yields the protein CASSPKPGQGNEQYF.